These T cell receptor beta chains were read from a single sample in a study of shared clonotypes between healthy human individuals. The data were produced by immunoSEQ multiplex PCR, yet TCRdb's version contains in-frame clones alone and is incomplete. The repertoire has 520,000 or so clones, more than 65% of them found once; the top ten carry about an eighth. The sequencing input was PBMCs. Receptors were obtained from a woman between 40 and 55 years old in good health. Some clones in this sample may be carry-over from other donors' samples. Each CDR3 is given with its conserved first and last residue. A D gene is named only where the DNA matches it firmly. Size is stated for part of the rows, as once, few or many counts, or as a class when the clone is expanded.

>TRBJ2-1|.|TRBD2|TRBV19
TGTGCCAGTAGTAAAGCGGGAGCAACCTCCTACAATGAGCAGTTCTTC
CASSKAGATSYNEQFF
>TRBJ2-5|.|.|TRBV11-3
TGTGCCAGCAGCTTAGCACAGAATGGGCGGGAGACCCAGTACTTC
CASSLAQNGRETQYF
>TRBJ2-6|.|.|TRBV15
TGTGCCACCAGCCGCGGTATCAGCTCTGGGGCCAACGTCCTGACTTTC
CATSRGISSGANVLTF
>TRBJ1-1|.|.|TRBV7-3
TGTGCCAGCAGCTGGGGGGCGAACACTGAAGCTTTCTTT
CASSWGANTEAFF
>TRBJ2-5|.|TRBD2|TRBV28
TGTGCCAGCAGCCCAAATAGCGGGGTAGTGGGAGAGACCCAGTACTTC
CASSPNSGVVGETQYF
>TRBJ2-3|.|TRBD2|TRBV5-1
TGCGCCAGCAGCTTGGAGGGTAGCGGGGGAGATACGCAGTATTTT
CASSLEGSGGDTQYF
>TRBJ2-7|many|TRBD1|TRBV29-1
TGCAGCGGGGGGGACAGGGGGCCCAACGAGCAGTACTTC
CSGGDRGPNEQYF
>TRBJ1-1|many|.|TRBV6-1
TGTGCCAGCAGTGGGTCCGGGGACCCGAACACTGAAGCTTTCTTT
CASSGSGDPNTEAFF
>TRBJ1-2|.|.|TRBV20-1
TGCAGTGCTCATGACACCTTCGGCTACACCTTC
CSAHDTFGYTF
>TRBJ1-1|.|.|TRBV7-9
TGTGCCAGCAGCTTACGACAGACTTTCCGAGCTTTCTTT
CASSLRQTFRAFF
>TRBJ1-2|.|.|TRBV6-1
TGTGCCATCAGTGAGTCGAACAGGGCAAGTGGCTACACCTTC
CAISESNRASGYTF
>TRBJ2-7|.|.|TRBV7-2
TGTGCCAGCAGCTTAGTTGGGGGAGTGAACGAGCAGTACTTC
CASSLVGGVNEQYF
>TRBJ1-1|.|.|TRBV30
TGTGCCTGGAGTCGGGGAGTGAACACTGAAGCTTTCTTT
CAWSRGVNTEAFF
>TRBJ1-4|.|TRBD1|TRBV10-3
TGTGCCATCGCCTCGGGACAGGTTAATGAAAAACTGTTTTTT
CAIASGQVNEKLFF
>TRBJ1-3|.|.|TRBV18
TGTGCCAGCTCACCCGGGGAAGGAGCCTCTGGAAACACCATATATTTT
CASSPGEGASGNTIYF
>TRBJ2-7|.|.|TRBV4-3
TGCGCCAGCAGCCAAGATCGGGGAAACGAGCAGTACTTC
CASSQDRGNEQYF
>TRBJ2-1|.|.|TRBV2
TGTGCCAGCAAGGGGGAGGGTGGCTCCTACAATGAGCAGTTCTTC
CASKGEGGSYNEQFF
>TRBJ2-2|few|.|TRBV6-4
TGTGCCAGCAGTGACTCGTTGGGGGGCTCCGGGGAGCTGTTTTTT
CASSDSLGGSGELFF